Listed below are T cell receptor beta chains from one sample, sequenced in a study of blood T cells in healthy people across ages. MiXCR, applied by TCRdb to the 5' RACE reads, yields one record per CDR3 protein. Altogether 550,000 to 800,000 distinct CDR3 sequences are present, approximately 21% being singletons, with the ten largest covering 3% to 4.5%. The sequenced material came from blood. Every receptor here comes from a man in his sixties or seventies in good health. The CDR3 runs from the conserved cysteine through the conserved F or W. Each record gives: D gene, J gene, clone size, V gene, CDR3 DNA, CDR3 protein. D genes are given only for firm matches. Not all rows give a size; the values are once, few, many and, for expanded clones, a class.

- | TRBJ1-5 | few | TRBV27 | TGTGCCAGCAGTTTGTGGGGGCCAAATCAGCCCCAGCATTTT | CASSLWGPNQPQHF
- | TRBJ1-5 | few | TRBV20-1 | TGCAGTGCTAGACCCGGCTCTAGCAATCAGCCCCAGCATTTT | CSARPGSSNQPQHF
TRBD2 | TRBJ2-1 | - | TRBV7-9 | TGTGCCAGCAGCTTAGCCCATGGACTAGCGGGACTCAATGAGCAGTTCTTC | CASSLAHGLAGLNEQFF
- | TRBJ2-5 | - | TRBV29-1 | TGCAGCGTCCGAGGGGGGCCCAGCTCGATAGAGACCCAGTACTTC | CSVRGGPSSIETQYF
- | TRBJ1-2 | - | TRBV7-9 | TGTGCCAGCAGCCCGACCGCAGTAGGGGGCTACACCTTC | CASSPTAVGGYTF
TRBD1 | TRBJ2-5 | - | TRBV27 | TGTGCCAGCAGTAAAACAGGGGGCGGAGGAGAGACCCAGTACTTC | CASSKTGGGGETQYF
- | TRBJ2-3 | many | TRBV12-3/TRBV12-4 | TGTGCCAGCAGTTTCTCTTGGGGGACAGATACGCAGTATTTT | CASSFSWGTDTQYF
- | TRBJ1-1 | few | TRBV2 | TGTGCCAGCACTCCAGGAGTAGTTCACACTGAAGCTTTCTTT | CASTPGVVHTEAFF
TRBD2 | TRBJ2-1 | - | TRBV4-3 | TGCGCCAGCAGCCAAGTCCTAGCGGGTGAGCAGTTCTTC | CASSQVLAGEQFF
- | TRBJ2-1 | few | TRBV7-3 | TGTGCCAGCAGCTTAATGGCGGGGGAGCAGTTCTTC | CASSLMAGEQFF
- | TRBJ2-1 | - | TRBV20-1 | TGCAGTGCTAGAATCGGGAGTCTCAACAATGAGCAGTTCTTC | CSARIGSLNNEQFF
- | TRBJ2-7 | - | TRBV29-1 | TGCAGCGTTGAAGACTTGCGTCGGGGATACGAGCAGTACTTC | CSVEDLRRGYEQYF
- | TRBJ2-7 | few | TRBV14 | TGTGCCAGCAGCCGAGGGGACGCGTTATCCTACGAGCAGTACTTC | CASSRGDALSYEQYF
- | TRBJ2-6 | - | TRBV18 | TGTGCCAGCTCCCCGGTCTCCGGGGCCAACGTCCTGACTTTC | CASSPVSGANVLTF
- | TRBJ1-1 | - | TRBV9 | TGTGCCAGCAGCGTAGAGTATGGCACGAACACTGAAGCTTTCTTT | CASSVEYGTNTEAFF
- | TRBJ2-2 | few | TRBV29-1 | TGCAGCGTTGAAGCGATTCACGGGGAGCTGTTTTTT | CSVEAIHGELFF
TRBD1 | TRBJ2-7 | few | TRBV6-6 | TGTGCCAGCAGTTACGGGACAGGGGATTTTCCCTACGAGCAGTACTTC | CASSYGTGDFPYEQYF
- | TRBJ1-1 | few | TRBV29-1 | TGCAGCGTTAGTAACGCGGGCACTGAAGCTTTCTTT | CSVSNAGTEAFF
- | TRBJ2-5 | few | TRBV5-1 | TGCGCCAGCAGCTTGGGACGGATCAGCGGGGAGACCCAGTACTTC | CASSLGRISGETQYF
TRBD1 | TRBJ2-5 | few | TRBV6-2/TRBV6-3 | TGTGCCAGCAACCCCCATCTAGGGGGCAGAGGACAGACCCAGTACTTC | CASNPHLGGRGQTQYF
- | TRBJ1-1 | - | TRBV27 | TGTGCCAGCAGTCCAGGGATTAACACTGAAGCTTTCTTT | CASSPGINTEAFF
- | TRBJ2-7 | - | TRBV5-1 | TGCGCCAGCAGCACGGACGGATCTAGAATTTACGAGCAGTACTTC | CASSTDGSRIYEQYF
TRBD1 | TRBJ1-1 | - | TRBV25-1 | TGTGCCAGCAGTGAGACAGGGCGCATGAACACTGAAGCTTTCTTT | CASSETGRMNTEAFF
- | TRBJ2-5 | - | TRBV7-8 | TGTGCCAGCAGCTATCAAATAGACAGCCAAGAGACCCAGTACTTC | CASSYQIDSQETQYF
- | TRBJ2-7 | - | TRBV2 | TGTGCCACGTCCCTGTCGACCTACGAGCAGTACTTC | CATSLSTYEQYF
- | TRBJ1-5 | few | TRBV28 | TGTGCCAGCTGCGCTCTAACAGAATTCAATCAGCCCCAGCATTTT | CASCALTEFNQPQHF
- | TRBJ2-7 | many | TRBV6-4 | TGTGCCAGCAGTGAGGGACAAACCTACGAGCAGTACTTC | CASSEGQTYEQYF
- | TRBJ1-1 | - | TRBV7-2 | TGTGCCAGCAGCGAAAACGGGGTAACCGAAGCTTTCTTT | CASSENGVTEAFF
- | TRBJ2-7 | - | TRBV29-1 | TGCAGCGTTGGGAGGGGCCGATGGGGCGAGCAGTACTTC | CSVGRGRWGEQYF
TRBD1 | TRBJ1-1 | few | TRBV7-3 | TGTGCCAGCAGCCTAGGACAGGGTGGGGCGTTCACTGAAGCTTTCTTT | CASSLGQGGAFTEAFF
TRBD2 | TRBJ2-3 | few | TRBV7-2 | TGTGCCAGCAGCTTTCTGGGGCCCACTAGCGCAGATACGCAGTATTTT | CASSFLGPTSADTQYF
- | TRBJ2-5 | once | TRBV5-1 | TGCGCCAGCGGGTCCCTGGCGAGTGAAGAGATCCAGTACTTC | CASGSLASEEIQYF
- | TRBJ2-5 | - | TRBV29-1 | TGCAGCGTCGACGGTAGGGGCTACCAAGAGACCCAGTACTTC | CSVDGRGYQETQYF
- | TRBJ2-7 | - | TRBV20-1 | TGCAGTGCTAGTTTGTCGCAGGGAAACTACGAGCAGTACTTC | CSASLSQGNYEQYF
- | TRBJ2-3 | - | TRBV20-1 | TGCAGTGCTAGGGAGACCTGGAAGAGGGGCACAGATACGCAGTATTTT | CSARETWKRGTDTQYF